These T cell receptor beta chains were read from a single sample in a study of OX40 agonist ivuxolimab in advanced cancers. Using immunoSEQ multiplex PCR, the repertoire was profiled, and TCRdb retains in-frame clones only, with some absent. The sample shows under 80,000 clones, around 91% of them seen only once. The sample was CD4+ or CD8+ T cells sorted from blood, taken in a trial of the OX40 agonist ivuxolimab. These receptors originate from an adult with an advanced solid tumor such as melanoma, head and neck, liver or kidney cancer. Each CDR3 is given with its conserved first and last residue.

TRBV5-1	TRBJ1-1	CASSLAVGGTEAFF
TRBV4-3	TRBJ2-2	CASSRWASGGTGELFF
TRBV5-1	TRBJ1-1	CASSFSGGNTEAFF
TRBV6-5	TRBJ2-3	CASRTSVPTTDTQYF
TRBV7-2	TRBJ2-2	CASSTAGDTGELFF
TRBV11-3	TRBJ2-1	CASSFPWGNEQFF
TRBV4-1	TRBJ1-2	CASSQTGGTNYGYTF
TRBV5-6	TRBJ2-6	CASSLPGGWSSGANVLTF
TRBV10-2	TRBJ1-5	CASSQAPPGNNQPQHF
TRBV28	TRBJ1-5	CASSQHQPQHF
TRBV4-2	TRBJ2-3	CASSQEGASGGGGDTQYF
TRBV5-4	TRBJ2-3	CASSPRTGGSTDTQYF
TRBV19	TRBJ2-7	CATKRGEKSYF
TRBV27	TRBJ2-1	CASSEYPRSANEQFF
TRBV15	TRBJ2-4	CATSGGGVGKNIQYF
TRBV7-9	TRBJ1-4	CASSFGQGEEKLFF
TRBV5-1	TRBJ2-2	CASSLEAGPYGELFF
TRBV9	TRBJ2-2	CASSGQMNTGELFF
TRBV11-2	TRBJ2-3	CASSPWTRGPRDTQYF
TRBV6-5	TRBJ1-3	CAAGGQGAIYF
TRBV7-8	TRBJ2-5	CASSLGLEETQYF
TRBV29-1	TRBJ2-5	CSTDGNREETQYF